These 21 T cell receptor beta chains originate from one sample sequenced in a study of beta chain features in type 1 diabetes. The whole isolated RNA underwent reverse transcription, so sequencing captured expressed TCRB transcripts. This table comes from immunoSEQ multiplex PCR, and its TCRdb copy is limited to in-frame clones, with some not included. The sample consists of about 220,000 clones, roughly 10% of them appearing once. The specimen sequenced was central memory CD4+ T cells from blood. These receptors all stem from a man younger than 35 in good health.

The chain links TRBV6-1 to TRBJ1-5; D may be TRBD1 (5 bases). V lost 3 bases and J lost 6, with 9 bases in between. The CDR3 has 13 amino acids. Germline loops: CDR1 MNHNS, CDR2 SASEGT. The CDR3 sequence: CASSDRDTQPQHF. CDR3 coding DNA: TGTGCCAGCAGTGACAGGGATACTCAGCCCCAGCATTTT.

In its sample, this clone was seen a few times. This chain joins TRBV2 and TRBJ2-7; 16 bases map to TRBD2. J gave up 4 bases and V 3 bases, and 6 bases lay outside the gene matches. Germline CDR1 is SNHLY and CDR2 is FYNNEI. This CDR3 comprises 17 residues. Here the CDR3 DNA reads TGTGCCAGCAGTGACCCGGGACTAGCGGGAGGGGTGTACGAGCAGTACTTC. Protein: CASSDPGLAGGVYEQYF.

This clone was detected ten times or more. The chain carries TRBV29-1 and TRBJ2-1, with 11 bases fitting TRBD2. There are 12 residues in the CDR3. Germline V lookup: CDR1 SQVTM, CDR2 ANQGSEA. The CDR3 DNA reads TGCACTGGGACTAGCGGATACAATGAGCAGTTCTTC. This gives the protein CTGTSGYNEQFF.

The rearrangement links TRBV2 to TRBJ2-7, with 9 nucleotides matching TRBD2. The length of the CDR3 is 16 residues. Germline V gene sequence: CDR1 SNHLY, CDR2 FYNNEI. With 1 base clipped from V and 5 bases from J, the junction kept 9 bases outside the gene matches. The CDR3 sequence is CASSEEMGLAVNEQYF. CDR3 nucleotides: TGTGCCAGCAGTGAAGAGATGGGACTAGCCGTTAACGAGCAGTACTTC.

This clone was detected only a few times. This specimen includes other DNA sequences encoding the same CDR3. The rearrangement uses TRBV7-3 and TRBJ2-3; D might be TRBD2 (6 bases). Trimming removed 2 bases at V and 0 bases at J, with 6 bases between. CDR3 length equals 14 residues. CDR1 SGHTA and CDR2 FQGTGA come from the germline V gene. CDR3 residues: CASSLGTSTDTQYF. DNA of the CDR3: TGTGCCAGCAGCTTAGGGACTAGCACAGATACGCAGTATTTT.

This clone showed up just a few times. The chain employs TRBV29-1 and TRBJ2-3, with 9 bases that match TRBD2. V lost 6 bases and J lost 3; bases outside the gene matches: 10. CDR3 length: 15 residues. The germline gives CDR1 SQVTM, CDR2 ANQGSEA. The CDR3 loop is CSVRGAGGRTDTQYF. The CDR3 DNA sequence: TGCAGCGTCCGAGGGGCGGGAGGGCGGACAGATACGCAGTATTTT.

The chain links TRBV5-6 to TRBJ1-1, with TRBD1 matching 8 bases. The V gene's germline CDR1 is SGHDT and CDR2 YYEEEE. This CDR3 is built from 14 residues. V dropped 4 bases and J dropped 4; count of bases not matched to a gene: 6. In DNA, the CDR3 is TGTGCCAGCAGCAGCGGACAGGGTGCCACTGAAGCTTTCTTT. This gives the protein CASSSGQGATEAFF.

This clone has only a few counts. The chain recombines TRBV4-3 with TRBJ2-4; D gene ambiguous. Germline V lookup: CDR1 LGHNA, CDR2 YSLEER. V lost 0 bases, J lost 0 bases, and 9 bases lay in between. The CDR3 has 16 amino acids. The CDR3 nucleotides read TGCGCCAGCAGCCAAGATAGCAGTCTAGCCAAAAACATTCAGTACTTC. Its protein product is CASSQDSSLAKNIQYF.

There are many counts of this clone. This chain uses TRBV30 with TRBJ2-7; D is perhaps TRBD2 (6 bases). CDR3 length: 13 amino acids. Germline assignment: CDR1 GTSNPN and CDR2 SVGIG (reference sequence). The ends were cut back, 5 bases at V and 3 bases at J, with 14 bases in the middle. Written as DNA, the CDR3 is TGTGCCTGGGCCCGAACCGGGGGCTACGAGCAGTACTTC. Its protein product is CAWARTGGYEQYF.

As for this clone: A single base separates this from a much larger clone, so it may be a read error. The V gene is TRBV9, the J gene TRBJ2-7; 8 bases align to TRBD2. Germline V gene lookup returns CDR1 SGDLS and CDR2 YYNGEE. CDR3 length equals 14 residues. Trimming at V came to 0 bases and at J to 6 bases, leaving 5 bases not matched to a gene. Written as DNA, the CDR3 is TGTGCCAGCAGCGTAGCAAGCGGGAGCTGCGAGCAGTACTTC. This codes for CASSVASGSCEQYF.

The chain combines TRBV7-2 with TRBJ2-3, with D uncertain. The germline V gene has CDR1 SGHTA and CDR2 FQGNSA. There are 13 residues in the CDR3. Trimming shortened V by 0 bases and J by 3 bases, and 4 bases separated the two germline ends. DNA of the CDR3: TGTGCCAGCAGCTTAGCGCCAACAGATACGCAGTATTTT. Its protein is CASSLAPTDTQYF. Full variable domain (outside the CDR3, taken from reference TRBV7-2 and TRBJ2-3): GAGVSQSPSNKVTEKGKDVELRCDPISGHTALYWYRQSLGQGLEFLIYFQGNSAPDKSGLPSDRFSAERTGGSVSTLTIQRTQQEDSAVYLCASSLAPTDTQYFGPGTRLTVL.

The chain combines TRBV19 with TRBJ2-3, with D perhaps matching TRBD1 (6 bases). V was shortened by 6 bases and J by 2 bases, with 15 bases between the two germline ends. CDR1 is LNHDA, CDR2 SQIVND, per germline (reference sequence). This CDR3 comprises 15 residues. The CDR3 coding sequence is TGTGCCAGTAGGTCGACAGGTTTGATCACAGATACGCAGTATTTT. Protein sequence: CASRSTGLITDTQYF.

This chain connects TRBV2 to TRBJ2-4; 9 bases fit TRBD1. Germline-derived CDR1 and CDR2 are SNHLY and FYNNEI. The CDR3 totals 15 residues. Trimming removed 7 bases from V and 5 bases from J; junction bases left unmatched: 9. For the CDR3, the DNA is TGTGCCAGCACGACAGGGGGACGTGTTGAAAACATTCAGTACTTC. This encodes CASTTGGRVENIQYF.

This clone was observed a handful of times. V usage is TRBV4-1 and J usage is TRBJ2-1; no clear D gene. The V gene lost 6 bases and the J gene lost 0 bases, with 15 bases spanning the gap. CDR3 length: 16 residues. Germline values: CDR1 MGHRA, CDR2 YSYEKL. The CDR3 protein is CASSPTTYSSYNEQFF. The CDR3 bases are TGCGCCAGCAGTCCTACGACCTACAGCTCCTACAATGAGCAGTTCTTC.

This sequence joins TRBV9 and TRBJ2-6, with unresolved D. The V and J ends lost 2 bases and 2 bases respectively, with 2 bases between them. The CDR3 consists of 13 residues. Germline V gives CDR1 SGDLS, CDR2 YYNGEE. The CDR3 nucleotides read TGTGCCAGCAGCGTTGCTGGGGCCAACGTCCTGACTTTC. Translated, it gives CASSVAGANVLTF.

This clone was detected a few times. The DNA of the CDR3 is TGTGCCAGCAGCTTAGAGAGTTATCGGAACACTGAAGCTTTCTTT. Residues: CASSLESYRNTEAFF. The V gene is TRBV7-2, the J gene TRBJ1-1; D gene unclear. This CDR3 contains 15 residues. Germline-derived CDR1 and CDR2 are SGHTA and FQGNSA. Trimming removed 1 base at V and 1 base at J, with 10 bases between.

The V and J genes are TRBV7-2 and TRBJ2-4; D may be TRBD1 or TRBD2 (6 bases each). Trimming pared 5 bases from V and 0 bases from J, leaving 14 bases between. CDR1 is SGHTA, CDR2 FQGNSA, per germline. This CDR3 contains 16 residues. This CDR3 reads CASSPPGALAKNIQYF. The CDR3 region has the DNA TGTGCCAGCAGCCCCCCGGGGGCCCTAGCCAAAAACATTCAGTACTTC.

The chain joins TRBV11-3 to TRBJ2-3; D not resolved. CDR3 size: 14 residues. Germline-derived CDR1 and CDR2 are SGHNT and YENEEA. V lost 6 bases and J lost 1, with 11 bases in between. The CDR3 coding sequence is TGTGCCAGCAGTCCTACTACCGGCACAGATACGCAGTATTTT. Translation gives CASSPTTGTDTQYF.

This clone was detected only a few times. The CDR3 is CASSSALGTDTQYF. The CDR3 bases are TGCGCCAGCAGCTCGGCATTGGGCACAGATACGCAGTATTTT. This sequence joins TRBV5-1 and TRBJ2-3; D is uncertain. The CDR3 runs 14 residues. Trimming shortened V by 3 bases and J by 1 base, and 9 bases separated the two germline ends. Per germline, CDR1 SGHRS and CDR2 YFSETQ.

This clone was counted many times. This chain connects TRBV9 to TRBJ2-7; 8 nucleotides line up with TRBD2. The CDR3 loop spans 14 amino acids. The germline gives CDR1 SGDLS, CDR2 YYNGEE. Germline trimming cut 3 bases from V and 3 bases from J; bases unmatched to any gene: 5. The CDR3 DNA follows: TGTGCCAGCAGCGGTGCGGCGGGAGGCTACGAGCAGTACTTC. Its translation: CASSGAAGGYEQYF.

J is TRBJ1-4 and V is TRBV7-9; TRBD1 matches 7 bases. In germline, CDR1 is SEHNR, CDR2 FQNEAQ (reference sequence). The CDR3 runs 14 residues. V lost 3 bases to trimming and J lost 8 bases; unmatched junction nucleotides: 6. CDR3 in amino acids: CASSFTTGAEKLFF. CDR3 DNA: TGTGCCAGCAGCTTTACTACAGGGGCGGAAAAACTGTTTTTT.